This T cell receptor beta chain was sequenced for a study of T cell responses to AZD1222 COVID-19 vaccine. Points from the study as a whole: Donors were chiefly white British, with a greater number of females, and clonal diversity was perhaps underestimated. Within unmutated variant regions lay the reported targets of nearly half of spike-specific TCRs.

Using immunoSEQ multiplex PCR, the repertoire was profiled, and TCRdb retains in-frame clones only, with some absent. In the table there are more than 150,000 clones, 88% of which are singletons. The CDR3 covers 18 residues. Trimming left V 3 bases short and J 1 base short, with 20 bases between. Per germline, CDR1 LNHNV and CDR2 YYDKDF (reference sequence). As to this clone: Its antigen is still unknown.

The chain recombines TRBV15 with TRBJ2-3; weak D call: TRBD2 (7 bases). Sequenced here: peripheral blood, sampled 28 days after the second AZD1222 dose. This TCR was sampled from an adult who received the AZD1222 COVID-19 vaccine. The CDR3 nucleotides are TGTGCCACCAGCAGGGGGGGGCGGGCGTCCCCCGGCACAGATACGCAGTATTTT. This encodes CATSRGGRASPGTDTQYF.